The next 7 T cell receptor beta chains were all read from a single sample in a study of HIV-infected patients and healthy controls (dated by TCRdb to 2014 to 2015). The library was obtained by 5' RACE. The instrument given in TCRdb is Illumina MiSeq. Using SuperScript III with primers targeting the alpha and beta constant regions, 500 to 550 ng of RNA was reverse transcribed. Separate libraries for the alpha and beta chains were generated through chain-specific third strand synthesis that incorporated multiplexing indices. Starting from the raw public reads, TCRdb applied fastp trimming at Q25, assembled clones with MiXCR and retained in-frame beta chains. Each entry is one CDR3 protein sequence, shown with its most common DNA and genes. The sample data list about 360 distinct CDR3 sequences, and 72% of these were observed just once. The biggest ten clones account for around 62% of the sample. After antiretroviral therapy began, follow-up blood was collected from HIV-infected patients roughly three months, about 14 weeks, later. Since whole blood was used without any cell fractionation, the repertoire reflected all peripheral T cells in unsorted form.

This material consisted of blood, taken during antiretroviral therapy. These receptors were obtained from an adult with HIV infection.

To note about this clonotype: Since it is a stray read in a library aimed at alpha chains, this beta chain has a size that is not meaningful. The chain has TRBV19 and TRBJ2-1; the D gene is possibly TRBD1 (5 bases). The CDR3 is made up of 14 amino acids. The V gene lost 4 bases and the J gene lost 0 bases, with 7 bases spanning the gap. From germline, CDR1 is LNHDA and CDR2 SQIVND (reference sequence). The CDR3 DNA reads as TGTGCCAGTAGTACCGACAGCTCCTACAATGAGCAGTTCTTC. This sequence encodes CASSTDSSYNEQFF.

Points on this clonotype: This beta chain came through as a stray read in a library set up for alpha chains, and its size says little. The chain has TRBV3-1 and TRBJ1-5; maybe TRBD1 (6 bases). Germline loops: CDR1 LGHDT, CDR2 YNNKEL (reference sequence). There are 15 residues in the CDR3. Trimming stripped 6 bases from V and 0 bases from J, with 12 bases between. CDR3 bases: TGTGCCAGCAGTGCACAGGGAAATAGCAATCAGCCCCAGCATTTT. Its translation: CASSAQGNSNQPQHF.

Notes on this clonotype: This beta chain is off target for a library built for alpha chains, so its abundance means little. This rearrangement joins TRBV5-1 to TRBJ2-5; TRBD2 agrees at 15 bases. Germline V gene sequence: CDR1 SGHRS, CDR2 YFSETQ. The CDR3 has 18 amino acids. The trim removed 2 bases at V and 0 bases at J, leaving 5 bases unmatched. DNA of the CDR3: TGCGCCAGCAGCTTTCCCGGACTAGCGGGGGGGTACCAAGAGACCCAGTACTTC. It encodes CASSFPGLAGGYQETQYF. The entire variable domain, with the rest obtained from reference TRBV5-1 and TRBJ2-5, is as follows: KAGVTQTPRYLIKTRGQQVTLSCSPISGHRSVSWYQQTPGQGLQFLFEYFSETQRNKGNFPGRFSGRQFSNSRSEMNVSTLELGDSALYLCASSFPGLAGGYQETQYFGPGTRLLVL.

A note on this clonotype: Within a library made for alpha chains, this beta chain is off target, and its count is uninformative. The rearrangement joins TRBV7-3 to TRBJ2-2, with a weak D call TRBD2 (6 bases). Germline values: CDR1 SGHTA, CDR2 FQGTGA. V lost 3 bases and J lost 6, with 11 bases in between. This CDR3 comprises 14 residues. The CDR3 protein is CASSLGGGAGELFF. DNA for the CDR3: TGTGCCAGCAGCTTGGGAGGAGGAGCCGGGGAGCTGTTTTTT.

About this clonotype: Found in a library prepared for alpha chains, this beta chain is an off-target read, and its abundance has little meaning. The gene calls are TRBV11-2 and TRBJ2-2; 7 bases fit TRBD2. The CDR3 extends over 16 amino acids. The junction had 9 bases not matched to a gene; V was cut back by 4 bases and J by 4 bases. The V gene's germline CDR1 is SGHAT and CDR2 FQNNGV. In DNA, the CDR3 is TGTGCCAGCAGCTCCTCAAGCTGGGGGGGCACCGGGGAGCTGTTTTTT. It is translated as CASSSSSWGGTGELFF.

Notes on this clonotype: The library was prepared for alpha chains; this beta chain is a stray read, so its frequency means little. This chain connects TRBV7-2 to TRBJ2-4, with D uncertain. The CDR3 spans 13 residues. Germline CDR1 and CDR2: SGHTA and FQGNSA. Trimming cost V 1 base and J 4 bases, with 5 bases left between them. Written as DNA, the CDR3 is TGTGCCAGCAGCTTAGAACAGAAAAACATTCAGTACTTC. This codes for CASSLEQKNIQYF.

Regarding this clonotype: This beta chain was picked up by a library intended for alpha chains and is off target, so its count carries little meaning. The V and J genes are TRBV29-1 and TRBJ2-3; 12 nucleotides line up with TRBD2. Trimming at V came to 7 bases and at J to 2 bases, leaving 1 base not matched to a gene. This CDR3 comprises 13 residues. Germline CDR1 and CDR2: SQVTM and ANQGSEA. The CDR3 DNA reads TGCAGCGGGACTAGCGGGAACACAGATACGCAGTATTTT. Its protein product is CSGTSGNTDTQYF.